The 21 T cell receptor beta chains listed next were all sequenced from one sample in a study of technical replicates of blood from a few donors. Profiling relied on immunoSEQ multiplex PCR, and the TCRdb table lists in-frame clones only, not all of them. The sample records about 68,000 clones, 95% to 97% being singletons. The sample consisted of T cells isolated from PBMCs. The receptors come from a human donor in good health.

V and J are TRBV4-3 and TRBJ1-1, with TRBD1 identical over 7 bases. Germline V gene lookup returns CDR1 LGHNA and CDR2 YSLEER. The ends lost 6 bases at V and 2 bases at J; junction bases unmatched: 6. The CDR3 totals 14 residues. In DNA form, the CDR3 reads TGCGCCAGCAGTGGGGACAGAAGAAACACTGAAGCTTTCTTT. Protein: CASSGDRRNTEAFF.

The rearrangement uses TRBV6-1 and TRBJ1-1; maybe TRBD1 (6 bases). The ends were cut back, 4 bases at V and 5 bases at J, with 20 bases in the middle. Germline V gene sequence: CDR1 MNHNS, CDR2 SASEGT. This CDR3 has 16 residues. CDR3 sequence reads: CASSGPFGGAWTEAFF. Here the CDR3 DNA reads TGTGCCAGCAGTGGTCCTTTCGGGGGGGCCTGGACTGAAGCTTTCTTT.

V is TRBV6-4 and J is TRBJ2-3; the match to TRBD2 covers 12 bases. The trim removed 4 bases at V and 7 bases at J, leaving 9 bases unmatched. The CDR3 totals 16 residues. Germline V gene sequence: CDR1 MRHNA, CDR2 SNTAGT. In DNA form, the CDR3 reads TGTGCCAGCAGTGGAAGACTAGCGGGAGTAGGGAATACGCAGTATTTT. Translation gives CASSGRLAGVGNTQYF.

The chain has TRBV28 and TRBJ2-3; TRBD2 is a possible D gene (5 bases). V lost 2 bases and J 2 bases, leaving 11 bases between the germline ends. The CDR3 spans 15 residues. Germline V gives CDR1 MDHEN, CDR2 SYDVKM. Here the CDR3 reads CASSLAGSATDTQYF. DNA for the CDR3: TGTGCCAGCAGTTTAGCTGGTAGCGCCACAGATACGCAGTATTTT.

The rearrangement links TRBV13 to TRBJ2-4; 9 nucleotides align to TRBD1. Germline V gene lookup returns CDR1 PRHDT and CDR2 FYEKMQ (reference sequence). The CDR3 contains 13 residues. The trim removed 2 bases at V and 15 bases at J, leaving 8 bases unmatched. The CDR3 loop is CASSLMGQGLGYF. The CDR3 DNA reads TGTGCCAGCAGCTTAATGGGACAGGGTCTAGGGTACTTC.

The rearrangement joins TRBV4-2 to TRBJ2-1, with 8 bases fitting TRBD2. The CDR3 is made up of 17 amino acids. Germline V lookup: CDR1 LGHNA, CDR2 YNFKEQ. With V trimmed by 3 bases and J by 4 bases, 11 bases remained unmatched. The CDR3 spells CASSHYEASGGYNEQFF. CDR3 DNA: TGTGCCAGCAGCCATTACGAAGCAAGCGGGGGTTACAATGAGCAGTTCTTC.

The chain couples TRBV7-3 to TRBJ1-1; D is unresolved. Trimming shortened V by 5 bases and J by 6 bases, and 13 bases separated the two germline ends. The CDR3 totals 13 residues. CDR1 is SGHTA and CDR2 is FQGTGA in the germline V gene. CDR3 bases: TGTGCCAGCAGCACTTACGTAGCCTCTGAAGCTTTCTTT. Protein product: CASSTYVASEAFF. The full variable domain, its missing parts supplied by reference TRBV7-3 and TRBJ1-1, is GAGVSQTPSNKVTEKGKYVELRCDPISGHTALYWYRQSLGQGPEFLIYFQGTGAADDSGLPNDRFFAVRPEGSVSTLKIQRTERGDSAVYLCASSTYVASEAFFGQGTRLTVV.

The rearrangement links TRBV4-1 to TRBJ1-1, with 10 bases matching TRBD1. CDR1 MGHRA and CDR2 YSYEKL come from the germline V gene. This CDR3 contains 15 residues. The V gene end was trimmed by 3 bases and the J gene end by 0 bases; junction bases not matched to a gene: 1. The CDR3 protein is CASSQGQGLNTEAFF. CDR3 nucleotides: TGCGCCAGCAGCCAGGGACAGGGGCTGAACACTGAAGCTTTCTTT.

V and J are TRBV6-5 and TRBJ2-7; D remains unclear. Trimming shortened V by 6 bases and J by 0 bases, and 15 bases separated the two germline ends. Germline assignment: CDR1 MNHEY and CDR2 SVGAGI. The CDR3 loop spans 15 amino acids. The CDR3 DNA reads as TGTGCCAGCAGCCCTAGTAGGCGGTCCTCCTACGAGCAGTACTTC. This sequence encodes CASSPSRRSSYEQYF.

The chain has TRBV28 and TRBJ2-6; D is uncertain. Germline CDR1 MDHEN, CDR2 SYDVKM. This CDR3 is 17 amino acids long. Trimming took 5 bases from V and 0 from J, leaving 14 bases between them. Here the CDR3 reads CASSPQKERSGANVLTF. CDR3 DNA: TGTGCCAGCAGTCCACAAAAAGAACGCTCTGGGGCCAACGTCCTGACTTTC.

The chain employs TRBV5-1 and TRBJ2-3; D is possibly TRBD2 (6 bases). Looked up from germline, CDR1 is SGHRS and CDR2 is YFSETQ. V lost 0 bases and J 2 bases, leaving 19 bases between the germline ends. This CDR3 region has 18 residues. CDR3 loop: CASSLAVGSGRATDTQYF. As DNA, the CDR3 is TGCGCCAGCAGCTTGGCCGTTGGTAGCGGAAGGGCCACAGATACGCAGTATTTT.

The chain carries TRBV4-1 and TRBJ2-1; D may be TRBD1 (5 bases). The CDR3 has 15 residues. Germline CDR1 MGHRA, CDR2 YSYEKL. V lost 3 bases and J 1 base, leaving 10 bases between the germline ends. The CDR3 loop reads CASSQTVLSYNEQFF. Written as DNA, the CDR3 is TGCGCCAGCAGCCAGACAGTCCTTTCCTACAATGAGCAGTTCTTC.

The chain carries TRBV7-3 and TRBJ2-1; TRBD2 matches at 7 bases. The CDR3 totals 16 residues. The trim removed 1 base at V and 1 base at J, leaving 4 bases unmatched. From germline, CDR1 is SGHTA and CDR2 FQGTGA. CDR3 sequence: CASSLIGRGSYNEQFF. In DNA form, the CDR3 reads TGTGCCAGCAGCTTAATAGGGCGGGGGTCCTACAATGAGCAGTTCTTC. Supplemented by reference TRBV7-3 and TRBJ2-1, the full variable domain reads GAGVSQTPSNKVTEKGKYVELRCDPISGHTALYWYRQSLGQGPEFLIYFQGTGAADDSGLPNDRFFAVRPEGSVSTLKIQRTERGDSAVYLCASSLIGRGSYNEQFFGPGTRLTVL.

The chain employs TRBV11-2 and TRBJ1-2; no clear D. From germline, CDR1 is SGHAT and CDR2 FQNNGV. The CDR3 has 14 amino acids. The V gene lost 3 bases and the J gene lost 0 bases, with 8 bases spanning the gap. Here the CDR3 reads CASSFPGTNYGYTF. The CDR3 coding sequence is TGTGCCAGCAGCTTCCCGGGTACTAACTATGGCTACACCTTC.

The chain carries TRBV2 and TRBJ2-3; 12 nucleotides agree with TRBD2. Germline CDR1 SNHLY, CDR2 FYNNEI. The CDR3 has 15 residues. With 4 bases clipped from V and 4 bases from J, the junction kept 3 bases outside the gene matches. Written as DNA, the CDR3 is TGTGCCAGCAGTGGGACTAGCGGGATCCCAGATACGCAGTATTTT. It yields the protein CASSGTSGIPDTQYF.

The chain has TRBV7-8 and TRBJ1-1; 7 bases fit TRBD1. There are 15 residues in the CDR3. Germline loops: CDR1 SGHVS, CDR2 FQNEAQ. Unmatched junction bases numbered 8, after V lost 4 bases and J lost 3 bases. The CDR3 region has the DNA TGTGCCAGCAGCTCAGAAACAGGGGCTGACACTGAAGCTTTCTTT. Residues: CASSSETGADTEAFF.

The chain recombines TRBV6-5 with TRBJ2-3, with TRBD2 as a possible D gene (6 bases). Germline V gene lookup returns CDR1 MNHEY and CDR2 SVGAGI. V was cut by 7 bases and J by 0 bases, with 8 bases left in between. The CDR3 has 13 amino acids. The CDR3 sequence: CASTGTSTDTQYF. As DNA, the CDR3 is TGTGCCAGCACAGGGACTAGCACAGATACGCAGTATTTT.

The chain uses TRBV5-1 and TRBJ1-1; possibly TRBD1 for D (5 bases). The V end was cut by 0 bases, the J end by 3 bases, with 12 bases between. From germline, CDR1 is SGHRS and CDR2 YFSETQ. CDR3 size: 15 residues. The CDR3 DNA reads TGCGCCAGCAGCTTGGATGGGGGAGGGGACACTGAAGCTTTCTTT. It is translated as CASSLDGGGDTEAFF. The full variable domain, completed using reference TRBV5-1 and TRBJ1-1, is KAGVTQTPRYLIKTRGQQVTLSCSPISGHRSVSWYQQTPGQGLQFLFEYFSETQRNKGNFPGRFSGRQFSNSRSEMNVSTLELGDSALYLCASSLDGGGDTEAFFGQGTRLTVV.

This sequence joins TRBV15 and TRBJ1-2, with 7 bases lining up with TRBD1. Germline assignment: CDR1 LNHNV and CDR2 YYDKDF (reference sequence). The trim removed 10 bases at V and 3 bases at J, leaving 11 bases unmatched. The CDR3 is 14 residues long. CDR3 region: CAIPSGQWDYGYTF. The CDR3 DNA sequence: TGTGCCATCCCTTCGGGACAGTGGGACTATGGCTACACCTTC.

V is TRBV7-2 and J is TRBJ2-3, with 8 bases that match TRBD1. Trimming cost V 2 bases and J 6 bases; bases outside gene matches: 7. Germline V lookup: CDR1 SGHTA, CDR2 FQGNSA. This CDR3 contains 15 residues. The CDR3 region is CASSLSQGAVDTQYF. The CDR3, as DNA: TGTGCCAGCAGCTTAAGTCAGGGGGCAGTGGATACGCAGTATTTT.

This clone was found once. The rearrangement joins TRBV7-7 to TRBJ2-5; tentatively, D is TRBD2 (5 bases). Trimming removed 4 bases at V and 0 bases at J, with 18 bases between. This CDR3 region has 17 residues. Looked up from germline, CDR1 is SSHAT and CDR2 is FNYEAQ (reference sequence). As DNA, the CDR3 is TGTGCCAGCAGCTCTATCGTTAGCGCCATATACCAAGAGACCCAGTACTTC. Residues: CASSSIVSAIYQETQYF.